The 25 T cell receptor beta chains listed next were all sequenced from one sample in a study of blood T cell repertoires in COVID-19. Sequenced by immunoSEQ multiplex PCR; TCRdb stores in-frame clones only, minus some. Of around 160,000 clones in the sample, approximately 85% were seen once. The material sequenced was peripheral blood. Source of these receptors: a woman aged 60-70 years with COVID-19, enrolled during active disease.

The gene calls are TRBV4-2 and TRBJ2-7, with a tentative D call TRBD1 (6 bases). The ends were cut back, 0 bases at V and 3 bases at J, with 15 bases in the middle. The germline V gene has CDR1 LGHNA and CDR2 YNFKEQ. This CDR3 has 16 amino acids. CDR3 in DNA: TGTGCCAGCAGCCAAGAGGAAGGGCAGGGGTACTACGAGCAGTACTTC. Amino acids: CASSQEEGQGYYEQYF.

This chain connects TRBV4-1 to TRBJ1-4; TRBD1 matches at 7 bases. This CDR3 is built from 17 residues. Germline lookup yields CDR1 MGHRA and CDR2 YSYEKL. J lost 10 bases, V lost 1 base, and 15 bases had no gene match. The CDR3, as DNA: TGCGCCAGCAGCCAAGGGGTCGCGGGACAGACGGAGAGAAAACTGTTTTTT. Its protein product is CASSQGVAGQTERKLFF.

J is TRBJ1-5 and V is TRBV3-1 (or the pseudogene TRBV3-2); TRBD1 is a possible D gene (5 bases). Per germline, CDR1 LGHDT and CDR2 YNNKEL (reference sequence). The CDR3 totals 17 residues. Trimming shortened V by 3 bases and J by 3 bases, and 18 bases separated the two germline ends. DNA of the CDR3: TGTGCCAGCAGCCACGGGGGGGAGCAGGGTTCCAATCAGCCCCAGCATTTT. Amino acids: CASSHGGEQGSNQPQHF.

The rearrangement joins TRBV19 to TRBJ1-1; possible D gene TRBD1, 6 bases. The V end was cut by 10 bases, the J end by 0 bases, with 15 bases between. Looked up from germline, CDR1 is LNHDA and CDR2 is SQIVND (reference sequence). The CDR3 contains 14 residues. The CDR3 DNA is TGTGCCACCCGGGTAGGGGGGGTGAACACTGAAGCTTTCTTT. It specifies CATRVGGVNTEAFF. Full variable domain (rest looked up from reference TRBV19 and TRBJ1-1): DGGITQSPKYLFRKEGQNVTLSCEQNLNHDAMYWYRQDPGQGLRLIYYSQIVNDFQKGDIAEGYSVSREKKESFPLTVTSAQKNPTAFYLCATRVGGVNTEAFFGQGTRLTVV.

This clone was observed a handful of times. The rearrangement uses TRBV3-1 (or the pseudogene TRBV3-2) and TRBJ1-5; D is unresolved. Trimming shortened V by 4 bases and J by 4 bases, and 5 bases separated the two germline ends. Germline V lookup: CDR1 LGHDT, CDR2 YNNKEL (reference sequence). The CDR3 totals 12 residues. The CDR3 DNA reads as TGTGCCAGCAGCCTCCAGAATCAGCCCCAGCATTTT. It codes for CASSLQNQPQHF.

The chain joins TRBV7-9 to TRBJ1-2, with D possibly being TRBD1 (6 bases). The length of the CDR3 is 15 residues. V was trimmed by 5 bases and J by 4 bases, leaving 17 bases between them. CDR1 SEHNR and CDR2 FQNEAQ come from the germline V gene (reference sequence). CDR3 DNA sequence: TGTGCCAGCAGCCCCCTCCGGACGGACAGCTATGGCTACACCTTC. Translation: CASSPLRTDSYGYTF.

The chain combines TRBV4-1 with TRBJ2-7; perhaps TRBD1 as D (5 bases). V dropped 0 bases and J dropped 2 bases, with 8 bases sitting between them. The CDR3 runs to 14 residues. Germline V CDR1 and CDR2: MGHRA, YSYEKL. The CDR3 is CASSQDDRAYEQYF. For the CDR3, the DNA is TGCGCCAGCAGCCAAGATGACAGAGCCTACGAGCAGTACTTC.

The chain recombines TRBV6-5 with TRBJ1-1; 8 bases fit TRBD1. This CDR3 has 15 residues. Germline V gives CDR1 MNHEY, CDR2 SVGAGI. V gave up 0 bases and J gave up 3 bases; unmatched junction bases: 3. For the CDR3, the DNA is TGTGCCAGCAGTTACTCGGTACAGGGGGACACTGAAGCTTTCTTT. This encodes CASSYSVQGDTEAFF.

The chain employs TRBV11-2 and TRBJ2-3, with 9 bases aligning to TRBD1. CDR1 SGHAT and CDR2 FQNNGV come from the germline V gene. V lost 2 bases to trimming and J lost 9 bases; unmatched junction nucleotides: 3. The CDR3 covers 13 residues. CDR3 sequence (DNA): TGTGCCAGCAGCTTAAGGGACAGGGTCACGCAGTATTTT. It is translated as CASSLRDRVTQYF.

CDR3 coding DNA: TGTGCCAGCAGCTTTAGCGGGGGCCTTCCCTACGAGCAGTACTTC. Translation gives CASSFSGGLPYEQYF. The gene calls are TRBV11-2 and TRBJ2-7, with 9 bases aligning to TRBD2. The CDR3 totals 15 residues. V lost 3 bases and J lost 2; bases outside the gene matches: 5. Germline V gene sequence: CDR1 SGHAT, CDR2 FQNNGV.

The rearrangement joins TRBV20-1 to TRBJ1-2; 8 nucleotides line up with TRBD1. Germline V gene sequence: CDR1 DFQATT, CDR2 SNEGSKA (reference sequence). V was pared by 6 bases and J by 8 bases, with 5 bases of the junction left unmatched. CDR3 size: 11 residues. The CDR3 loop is CSATGQGGYTF. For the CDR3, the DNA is TGCAGTGCAACCGGACAGGGCGGCTACACCTTC.

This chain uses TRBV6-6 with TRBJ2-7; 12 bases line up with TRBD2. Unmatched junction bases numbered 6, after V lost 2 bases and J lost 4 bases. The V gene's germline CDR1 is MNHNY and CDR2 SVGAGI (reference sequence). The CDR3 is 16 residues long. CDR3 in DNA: TGTGCCAGCAGTTACGTGACTAGCGGGGGACTATACGAGCAGTACTTC. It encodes CASSYVTSGGLYEQYF.

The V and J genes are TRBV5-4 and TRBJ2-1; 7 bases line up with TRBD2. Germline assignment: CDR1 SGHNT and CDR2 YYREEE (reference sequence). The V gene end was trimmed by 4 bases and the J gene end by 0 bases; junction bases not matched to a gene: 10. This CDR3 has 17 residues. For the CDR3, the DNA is TGTGCCAGCAGCCCTACTGTGCGCGGGAGCTCCTACAATGAGCAGTTCTTC. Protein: CASSPTVRGSSYNEQFF.

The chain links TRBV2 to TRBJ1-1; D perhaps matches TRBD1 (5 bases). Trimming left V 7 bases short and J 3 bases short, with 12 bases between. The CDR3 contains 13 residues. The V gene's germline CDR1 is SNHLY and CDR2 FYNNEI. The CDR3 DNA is TGTGCCAGCAAGTTGGGGCCTTACACTGAAGCTTTCTTT. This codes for CASKLGPYTEAFF.

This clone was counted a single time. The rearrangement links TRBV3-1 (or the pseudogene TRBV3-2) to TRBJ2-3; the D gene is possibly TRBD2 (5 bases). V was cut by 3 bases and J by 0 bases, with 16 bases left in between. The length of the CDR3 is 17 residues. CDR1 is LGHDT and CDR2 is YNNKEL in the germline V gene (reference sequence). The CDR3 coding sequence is TGTGCCAGCAGCCACCGATTGTCGGGGTCTAGCACAGATACGCAGTATTTT. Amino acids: CASSHRLSGSSTDTQYF.

DNA for the CDR3: TGCGCCAGCAGCCAGAGACGGACAGGGGATCTCGAAAAACTGTTTTTT. Encoded protein: CASSQRRTGDLEKLFF. J is TRBJ1-4 and V is TRBV5-1; 9 bases fit TRBD1. This CDR3 region has 16 residues. J was trimmed by 8 bases and V by 4 bases; bases with no gene match: 12. Germline V gene data show CDR1 as SGHRS and CDR2 as YFSETQ.

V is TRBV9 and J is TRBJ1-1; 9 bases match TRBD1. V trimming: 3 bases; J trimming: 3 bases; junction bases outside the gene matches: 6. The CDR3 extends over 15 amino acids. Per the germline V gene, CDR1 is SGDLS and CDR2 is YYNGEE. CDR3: CASSAGTGIYTEAFF. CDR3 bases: TGTGCCAGCAGCGCCGGGACAGGGATTTACACTGAAGCTTTCTTT.

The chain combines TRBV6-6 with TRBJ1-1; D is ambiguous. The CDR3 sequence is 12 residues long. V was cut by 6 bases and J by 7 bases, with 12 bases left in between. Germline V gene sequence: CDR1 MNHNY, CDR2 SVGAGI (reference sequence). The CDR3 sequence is CASSAAADEAFF. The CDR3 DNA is TGTGCCAGCAGCGCCGCGGCAGATGAAGCTTTCTTT.

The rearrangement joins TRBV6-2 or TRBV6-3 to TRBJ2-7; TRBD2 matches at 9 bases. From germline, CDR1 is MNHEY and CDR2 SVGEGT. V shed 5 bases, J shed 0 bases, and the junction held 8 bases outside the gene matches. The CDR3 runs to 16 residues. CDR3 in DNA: TGTGCCAGCAGTGCCCCGGAGCGGGGGGTCTCCTACGAGCAGTACTTC. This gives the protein CASSAPERGVSYEQYF.

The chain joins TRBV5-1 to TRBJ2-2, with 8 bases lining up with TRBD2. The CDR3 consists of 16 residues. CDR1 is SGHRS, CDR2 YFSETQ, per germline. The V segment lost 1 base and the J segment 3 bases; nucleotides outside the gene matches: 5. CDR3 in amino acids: CASSLTSGSYTGELFF. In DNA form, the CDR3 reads TGCGCCAGCAGCTTGACTAGCGGCTCTTACACCGGGGAGCTGTTTTTT.

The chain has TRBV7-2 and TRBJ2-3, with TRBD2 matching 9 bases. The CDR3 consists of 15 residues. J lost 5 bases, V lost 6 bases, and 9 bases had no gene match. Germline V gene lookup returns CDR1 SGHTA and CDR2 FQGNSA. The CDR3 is CASSSVSGGGDTQYF. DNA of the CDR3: TGTGCCAGCAGTTCAGTTAGCGGGGGCGGAGATACGCAGTATTTT.

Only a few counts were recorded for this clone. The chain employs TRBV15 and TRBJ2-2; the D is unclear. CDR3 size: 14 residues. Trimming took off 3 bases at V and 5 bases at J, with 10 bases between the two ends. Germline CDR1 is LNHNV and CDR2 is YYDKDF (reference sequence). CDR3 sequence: CATSSLRETGELFF. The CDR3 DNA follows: TGTGCCACCAGCAGCCTGAGAGAGACCGGGGAGCTGTTTTTT.

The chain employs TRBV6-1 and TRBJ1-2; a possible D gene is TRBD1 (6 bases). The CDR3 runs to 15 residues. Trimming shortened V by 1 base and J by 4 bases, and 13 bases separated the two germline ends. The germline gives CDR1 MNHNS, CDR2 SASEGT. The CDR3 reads CASSEGTGISYGYTF. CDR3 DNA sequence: TGTGCCAGCAGTGAAGGCACAGGGATTAGCTATGGCTACACCTTC.

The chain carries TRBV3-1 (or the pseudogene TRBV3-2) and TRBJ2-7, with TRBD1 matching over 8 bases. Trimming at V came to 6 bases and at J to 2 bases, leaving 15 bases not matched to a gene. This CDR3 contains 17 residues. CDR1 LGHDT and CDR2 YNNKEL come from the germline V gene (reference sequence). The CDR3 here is CASSKRGSTGVAYEQYF. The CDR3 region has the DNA TGTGCCAGCAGTAAAAGGGGATCGACAGGGGTGGCCTACGAGCAGTACTTC.

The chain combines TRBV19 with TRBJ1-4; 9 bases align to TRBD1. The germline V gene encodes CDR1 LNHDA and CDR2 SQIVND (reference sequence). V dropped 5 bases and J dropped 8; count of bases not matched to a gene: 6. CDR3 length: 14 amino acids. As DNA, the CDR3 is TGTGCCAGTAGTTTGGGACAGGGAAGCGAAAAACTGTTTTTT. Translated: CASSLGQGSEKLFF.